The 7 T cell receptor beta chains in this list originate from one sample, sequenced in a study of blood T cell repertoires in COVID-19. TCRdb's table, derived via immunoSEQ multiplex PCR, lists solely in-frame clones and lacks some. The table records around 420,000 clones, roughly 86% of them present only once. Sequenced input: PBMCs or T cells enriched from blood (not recorded which). The source is a woman aged 35 to 49 with acute COVID-19.

This rearrangement joins TRBV9 to TRBJ1-4; TRBD1 matches at 7 bases. V shed 3 bases and J 0 bases; nucleotides not matched to a gene: 8. This CDR3 is built from 17 residues. CDR1 SGDLS and CDR2 YYNGEE come from the germline V gene. The CDR3 protein is CASSASTGSATNEKLFF. The CDR3, as DNA: TGTGCCAGCAGCGCGTCGACAGGGAGTGCAACTAATGAAAAACTGTTTTTT.

The genes are TRBV10-1 and TRBJ1-1; a weak D match, TRBD1 (6 bases). V lost 5 bases and J 4 bases, leaving 11 bases between the germline ends. The CDR3 sequence is 13 residues long. Germline values: CDR1 WNHNN, CDR2 SYGVQD (reference sequence). DNA of the CDR3: TGCGCCAGCAGTAACGCAGGGGTCACTGAAGCTTTCTTT. Protein: CASSNAGVTEAFF.

This chain links TRBV12-5 with TRBJ2-1, with 10 bases aligning to TRBD1. V trimming: 5 bases; J trimming: 0 bases; junction bases outside the gene matches: 13. Germline V gene data show CDR1 as LGHNT and CDR2 as FRNRAP. This CDR3 comprises 19 residues. This CDR3 reads CASGGGQGDEDSSYNEQFF. The CDR3 nucleotides read TGTGCTAGTGGTGGCGGACAGGGGGACGAGGACAGCTCCTACAATGAGCAGTTCTTC.

This sequence joins TRBV2 and TRBJ1-1, with D possibly matching TRBD1 (6 bases). Germline-derived CDR1 and CDR2 are SNHLY and FYNNEI. Trimming left V 6 bases short and J 1 base short, with 12 bases between. This CDR3 comprises 14 residues. The CDR3 DNA follows: TGTGCCAGCAGGACGGACAGCGAGAACACTGAAGCTTTCTTT. Amino acids: CASRTDSENTEAFF. The variable domain in full, completed from reference TRBV2 and TRBJ1-1, reads EPEVTQTPSHQVTQMGQEVILRCVPISNHLYFYWYRQILGQKVEFLVSFYNNEISEKSEIFDDQFSVERPDGSNFTLKIRSTKLEDSAMYFCASRTDSENTEAFFGQGTRLTVV.

The chain links TRBV6-5 to TRBJ2-7, with 10 bases aligning to TRBD2. V shed 0 bases and J 9 bases; nucleotides not matched to a gene: 11. CDR1 is MNHEY, CDR2 SVGAGI, per germline. This CDR3 region has 16 residues. CDR3 nucleotides: TGTGCCAGCAGTTACTCCCTTGGTAGCGGGGGGCCGGGGCAGTACTTC. Its protein product is CASSYSLGSGGPGQYF.

This chain connects TRBV12-3 or TRBV12-4 to TRBJ2-5; no clear D. This CDR3 is built from 12 residues. V was clipped by 3 bases and J by 13 bases, with 15 bases between them. The CDR3 sequence is CASSFSTPSRYF. DNA of the CDR3: TGTGCCAGCAGTTTTTCCACACCCTCCCGGTACTTC.

This clone came up once. Within the sample, other DNA sequences also encode this same CDR3. This chain connects TRBV5-4 to TRBJ1-2; tentatively, D is TRBD1 (6 bases). The ends were cut back, 3 bases at V and 4 bases at J, with 10 bases in the middle. This CDR3 has 13 residues. Germline CDR1 SGHNT, CDR2 YYREEE (reference sequence). The CDR3: CASSSDRVYGYTF. The CDR3 nucleotides are TGTGCCAGCAGCTCGGACAGAGTCTATGGCTACACCTTC.